This T cell receptor (beta chain) is from a study of vaccination and CD4 T cells after COVID-19 (dated by TCRdb to between 2021 and 2024). General notes on the study: Convalescent patients had a positive SARS-CoV-2 result on nasal swab PCR, and of these patients, 8 or 9 had mild disease and one had severe disease. Six males and four females were included in the convalescent cohort, with two Hispanic individuals, seven Caucasians, two Asians and one multiracial person represented. Participants got two doses of the Pfizer-BioNTech BNT162b2 vaccine (n=8) or two doses of the Moderna mRNA-1273 vaccine (n=2). Post-COVID blood samples were collected from convalescent patients a median of roughly 100 days after diagnosis, with a range of about 35 to 180 days. Post-vaccine blood samples were obtained a median of about 70 days after the second vaccine dose, with a range of roughly 13 to 250 days. A few convalescent patients were sampled both early after vaccination (day 14) and late after vaccination (days 161 to 241). Culture stimuli were overlapping spike peptide pools from SARS-CoV-2 and from the common cold coronaviruses HCoV-NL63, HCoV-OC43 and HCoV-229E. In control cultures, a CEFX viral epitope pool was used as positive control, an HIV-1 Nef peptide pool was used as negative control, or no peptide was added. In under 13 COVID-19 convalescent patients and a few infection-naive healthy vaccine recipients, researchers compared the spike-specific CD4+ TCR repertoire from before mRNA vaccination with the repertoire from after.

The label giving this sample's time point can be read as: late sampling 161 to 241 days after vaccination in a few convalescent patients. The treatment or condition label, read with the paper, signifies: roughly 10-day PBMC culture with coronavirus spike peptide pools or control peptides (ViraFEST assay). The study used the ViraFEST assay, which expanded antigen-specific T cells with peptide pools and then identified expanded clonotypes by TCR sequencing. The convalescent patients' positive SARS-CoV-2 PCR tests fell between March and December 2020, which was before the Alpha, Beta and Delta variants emerged in the United States. Each well held approximately 2 million PBMCs cultured in IMDM containing about 5% human AB serum and 10 IU/ml IL-2, with 9 to 10 ug/ml peptide pools added. On days 3 and 7, half of the culture medium was replaced with fresh IL-2-containing medium. After roughly 9 days of culture, CD4+ T cells were isolated by negative selection with the EasySep CD4+ T cell isolation kit. Ficoll-Paque Plus gradient centrifugation was used to isolate PBMCs from whole blood, and the isolated PBMCs were then either used fresh or cryopreserved at -140C. Culture conditions were generally each tested in triplicate wells.

What the authors observed across the whole study: In convalescent patients, a median approximately 89% of post-vaccine SARS-CoV-2-reactive clones were detected only after vaccination, suggesting vaccine-specific priming. Relatively few convalescent patients were included in the study, and early timepoints after natural infection were not analyzed. Nearly all vaccine-specific clones in convalescent patients (304 of 307) were mono-reactive for SARS-CoV-2 spike rather than cross-reactive with common cold coronaviruses. An increase in the median number of SARS-CoV-2-reactive clonotypes from 20 to 25 after infection to roughly 38 after vaccination was observed, but the change was not found to be significant.

For this clonotype: Its cognate antigen has yet to be identified. No quality values exist for individual bases; no much larger clone is one base distant.

Library generation was performed with PCR. TCR sequencing of DNA from cultured CD4+ T cells used the Oncomine TCR Beta short-read assay at the Johns Hopkins FTIC core. The QIAamp micro DNA kit was used to extract genomic DNA from the cultured CD4+ T cells. Oncomine TCR Beta libraries from cultured CD4+ T cells were pooled with unique dual indexes and sequenced on an Illumina iSeq 100. The original methods were these. Non-productive sequences were removed, and CDR3s not starting with C, not ending with F or W, or shorter than 7 amino acids were discarded. Antigen-specific clonotypes were identified with the MANAFEST web application by comparing peptide-stimulated wells with reference and other culture wells. To be called positive, a clone needed an FDR below 0.05, an odds ratio above 5, and a productive frequency above 0.1% in at least two of three replicate wells. Clonotypes that were significantly expanded in both SARS-CoV-2 spike wells and at least one common cold coronavirus spike condition were defined as cross-reactive. CDR3 homology was assessed with Levenshtein distances (stringdist) and unrooted phylogenetic trees (ape) in R version 3.6.1. The public reads were run again by TCRdb, first through fastp at Q25 and then through MiXCR, and only productive beta chains were kept. Entries that share a CDR3 protein sequence are merged under the most common genes and DNA. TCRdb's processing, not the authors' own work, is the source of the V and J calls. Present in this sample are some 16,000 distinct CDR3 sequences, roughly 54% of which were seen just once. The ten largest clones capture more than 15% of the sample.

The receptor was isolated from a human donor who had recovered from COVID-19. The sequencing here drew on CD4+ T cells from blood, cultured in vitro, taken about 7 months after SARS-CoV-2 vaccination.

The CDR3 in this case is CASRQGRTDTQYF. The DNA is TGTGCCAGCAGACAGGGCCGCACAGATACGCAGTATTTT. Recombination linked TRBV27 to TRBJ2-3; matching of 6 bases hints at TRBD1 as the D gene. CDR1 MNHEY and CDR2 SMNVEV are derived from the germline V gene (reference sequence). V drops 6 bases and J drops 1 base, leaving 8 bases in between. Measured from the cysteine to the phenylalanine, the CDR3 is 13 residues long. Just the 39-base CDR3 DNA is kept, in frame starting at base 1.